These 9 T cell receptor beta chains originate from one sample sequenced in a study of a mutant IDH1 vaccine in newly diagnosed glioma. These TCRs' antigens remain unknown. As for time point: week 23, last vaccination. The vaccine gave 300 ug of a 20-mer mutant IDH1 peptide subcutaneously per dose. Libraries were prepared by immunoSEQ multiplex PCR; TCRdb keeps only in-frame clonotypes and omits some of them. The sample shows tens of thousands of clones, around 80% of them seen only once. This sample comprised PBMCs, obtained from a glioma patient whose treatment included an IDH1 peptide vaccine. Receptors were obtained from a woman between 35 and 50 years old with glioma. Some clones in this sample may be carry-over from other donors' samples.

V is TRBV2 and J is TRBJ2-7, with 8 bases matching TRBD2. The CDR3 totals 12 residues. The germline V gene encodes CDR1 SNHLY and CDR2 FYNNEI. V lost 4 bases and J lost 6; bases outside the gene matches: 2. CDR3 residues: CASSVAGTEQYF. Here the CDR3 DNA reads TGTGCCAGCAGTGTAGCGGGGACCGAGCAGTACTTC.

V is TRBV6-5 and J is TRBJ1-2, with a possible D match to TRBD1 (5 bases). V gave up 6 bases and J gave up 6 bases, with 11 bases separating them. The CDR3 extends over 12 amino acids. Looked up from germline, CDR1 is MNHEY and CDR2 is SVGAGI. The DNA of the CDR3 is TGTGCCAGCAGGCGAGGGGTCCATGGCTACACCTTC. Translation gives CASRRGVHGYTF.

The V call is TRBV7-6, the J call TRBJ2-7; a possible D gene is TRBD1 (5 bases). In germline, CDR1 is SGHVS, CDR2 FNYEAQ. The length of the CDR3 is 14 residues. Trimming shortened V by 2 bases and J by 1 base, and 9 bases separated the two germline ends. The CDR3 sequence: CASSLRGKSYEQYF. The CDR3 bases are TGTGCCAGCAGCTTAAGGGGAAAATCCTACGAGCAGTACTTC.

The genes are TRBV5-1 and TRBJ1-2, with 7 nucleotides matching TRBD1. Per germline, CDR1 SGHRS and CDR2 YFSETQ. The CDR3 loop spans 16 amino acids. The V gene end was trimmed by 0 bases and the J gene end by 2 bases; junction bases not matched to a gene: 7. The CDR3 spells CASSLGPGQNNYGYTF. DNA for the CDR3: TGCGCCAGCAGCTTGGGACCGGGACAGAACAACTATGGCTACACCTTC.

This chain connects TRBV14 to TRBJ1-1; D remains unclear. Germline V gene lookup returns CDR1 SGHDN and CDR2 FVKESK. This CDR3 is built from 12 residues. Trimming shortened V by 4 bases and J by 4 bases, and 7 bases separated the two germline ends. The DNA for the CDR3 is TGTGCCAGCAGCCGGCTTTTCACTGAAGCTTTCTTT. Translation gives CASSRLFTEAFF.

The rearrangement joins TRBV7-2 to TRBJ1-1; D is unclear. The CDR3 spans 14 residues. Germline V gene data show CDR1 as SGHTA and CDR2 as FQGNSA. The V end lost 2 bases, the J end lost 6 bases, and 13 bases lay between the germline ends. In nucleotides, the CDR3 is TGTGCCAGCAGCTTACTCCTTTCTCCCCCTGAAGCTTTCTTT. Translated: CASSLLLSPPEAFF.

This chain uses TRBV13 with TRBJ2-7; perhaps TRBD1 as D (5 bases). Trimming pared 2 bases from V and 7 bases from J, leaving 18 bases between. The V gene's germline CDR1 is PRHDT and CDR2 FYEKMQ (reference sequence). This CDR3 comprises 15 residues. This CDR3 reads CASSLLGQGLWEQYF. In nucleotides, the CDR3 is TGTGCCAGCAGCTTACTAGGGCAGGGCCTTTGGGAGCAGTACTTC.

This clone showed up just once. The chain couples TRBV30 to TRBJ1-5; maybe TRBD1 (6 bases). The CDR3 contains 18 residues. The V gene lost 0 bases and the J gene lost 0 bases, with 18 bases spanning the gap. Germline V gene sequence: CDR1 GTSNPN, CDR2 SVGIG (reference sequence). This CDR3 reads CAWSVPGHPRYSNQPQHF. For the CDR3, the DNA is TGTGCCTGGAGTGTACCGGGACACCCGAGGTATAGCAATCAGCCCCAGCATTTT.

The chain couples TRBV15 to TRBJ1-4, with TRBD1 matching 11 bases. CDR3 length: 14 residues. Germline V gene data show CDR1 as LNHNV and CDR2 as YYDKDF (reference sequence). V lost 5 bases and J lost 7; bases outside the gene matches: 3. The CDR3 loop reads CATSGQGASEKLFF. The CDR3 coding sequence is TGTGCCACCAGCGGACAGGGGGCGAGTGAAAAACTGTTTTTT.